Listed below are T cell receptor beta chains from one sample, sequenced in a study of T cell responses to AZD1222 COVID-19 vaccine. Clones were sequenced by immunoSEQ multiplex PCR, and TCRdb holds only the in-frame ones, with some missing. Of approximately 120,000 clones listed, approximately 85% were seen once; the top ten hold 3.5% to 4.5%. The specimen was peripheral blood, collected 28 days after the second AZD1222 dose. The receptors shown here come from an adult who received the AZD1222 COVID-19 vaccine. The CDR3 runs from the conserved cysteine through the conserved F or W. Fields, in order: J gene, CDR3 length, D gene, V gene, clone size, CDR3 DNA, CDR3 protein. D genes are given only for firm matches. The size entry is marked missing in some rows and otherwise reads once, few, many or a size class.

TRBJ1-2	12	.	TRBV28	.	TGTGCCAGCAGTTTAGCGGGCTATGGCTACACCTTC	CASSLAGYGYTF
TRBJ1-4	16	TRBD1	TRBV24-1	.	TGTGCCACCAGTGGGGGGAACGGGACAGCATACGAAAAACTGTTTTTT	CATSGGNGTAYEKLFF
TRBJ1-6	15	.	TRBV5-5	.	TGTGCCAGCAGCTTGCTCCTGGTGCTAGGGTCACCCCTCCACTTT	CASSLLLVLGSPLHF
TRBJ1-5	13	.	TRBV12-3/TRBV12-4	.	TGTGCCAGCAGTACTAATAGCAATCAGCCCCAGCATTTT	CASSTNSNQPQHF
TRBJ2-1	18	.	TRBV7-6	.	TGTGCCAGCAGCTTAGCAAGTAGGCAGGGGAGAACCTACAATGAGCAGTTCTTC	CASSLASRQGRTYNEQFF
TRBJ2-5	12	.	TRBV18	.	TGTGCCAGCTCATTAAATCAAGAGACCCAGTACTTC	CASSLNQETQYF
TRBJ1-1	14	.	TRBV29-1	.	TGCAGCGCTGTGACAGGTCAATTGAACACTGAAGCTTTCTTT	CSAVTGQLNTEAFF
TRBJ1-1	13	.	TRBV7-2	.	TGTGCCAGCAGCTTACACGGCCAGACTGAAGCTTTCTTT	CASSLHGQTEAFF
TRBJ1-3	15	.	TRBV28	.	TGTGCCAGCAGCCCCTGGGGGGGTTCTGGAAACACCATATATTTT	CASSPWGGSGNTIYF
TRBJ1-2	14	TRBD1	TRBV4-1	.	TGCGCCAGCAGCCAAACCGGGACAGAGTATGGCTACACCTTC	CASSQTGTEYGYTF
TRBJ1-2	11	.	TRBV29-1	.	TGCAGCGTTTGGGCCAACAGTGGCTACACCTTC	CSVWANSGYTF
TRBJ2-5	15	.	TRBV11-2	.	TGTGCCAGCAGCTTAGTTCGGGGGAACCAAGAGACCCAGTACTTC	CASSLVRGNQETQYF
TRBJ1-2	15	.	TRBV28	once	TGTGCCAGCAGTTTTAATCGCCTGACTTACTATGGCTACACCTTC	CASSFNRLTYYGYTF
TRBJ1-5	14	.	TRBV6-5	.	TGTGCCAGCAGCGTAGACAGCCCAAATCAGCCCCAGCATTTT	CASSVDSPNQPQHF
TRBJ1-2	14	.	TRBV10-3	.	TGTGCCATCAGTGGGTCTCAAGAAAACTATGGCTACACCTTC	CAISGSQENYGYTF
TRBJ1-1	15	.	TRBV4-1	.	TGCGCCAGCAGCCAAGAGATAGCGTTTATCACTGAAGCTTTCTTT	CASSQEIAFITEAFF
TRBJ2-1	14	.	TRBV10-3	few	TGTGCCATCAGCGTGGGGGGACCTACACGGGAGCAGTTCTTC	CAISVGGPTREQFF
TRBJ1-2	13	.	TRBV3-1/TRBV3-2	.	TGTGCCAGCAGCCACGGGCAGAAGTATGGCTACACCTTC	CASSHGQKYGYTF